This T cell receptor beta chain was identified in a study of blood T cell repertoires in COVID-19. The CDR3 contains 16 residues. The germline CDR1 and CDR2 sequences are GTSNPN and SVGIG (reference sequence). J was trimmed by 7 bases and V by 0 bases; bases with no gene match: 12. As originally analysed: How many nucleated cells were present was estimated from reference gene primer amplification. The protocol was immunoSEQ multiplex PCR, while the TCRdb copy is restricted to in-frame clones and leaves out a portion. D and trimming were read from the DNA, whereas the V and J calls and clone size are those reported in that table. The table shows about 250,000 clones, with over 75% occurring only once.

Source material: PBMCs or T cells enriched from blood (not recorded which). The rearrangement links TRBV30 to TRBJ2-1; TRBD2 matches 7 bases. This clonotype was obtained from a woman between 35 and 50 years old who had been exposed to COVID-19. This CDR3 reads CAWSVWGRAVGNEQFF. DNA for the CDR3: TGTGCCTGGAGTGTTTGGGGGAGGGCGGTTGGAAATGAGCAGTTCTTC.